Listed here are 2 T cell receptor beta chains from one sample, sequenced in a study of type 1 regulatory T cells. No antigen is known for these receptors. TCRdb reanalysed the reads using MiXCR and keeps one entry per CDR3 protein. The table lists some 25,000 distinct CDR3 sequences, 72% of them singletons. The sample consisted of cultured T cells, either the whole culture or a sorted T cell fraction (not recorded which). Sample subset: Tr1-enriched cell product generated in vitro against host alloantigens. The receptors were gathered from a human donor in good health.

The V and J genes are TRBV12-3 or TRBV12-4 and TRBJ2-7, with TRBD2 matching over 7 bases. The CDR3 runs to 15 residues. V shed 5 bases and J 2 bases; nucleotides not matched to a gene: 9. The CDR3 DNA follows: TGTGCCAGCAGTGGGATCAGCGGGGACGCCTACGAGCAGTACTTC. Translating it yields CASSGISGDAYEQYF.

This chain's CDR3 is CASSRPGTNYGYTF. DNA for the CDR3: TGCGCCAGCAGCCGACCAGGGACTAACTATGGCTACACCTTC. The chain couples TRBV4-1 to TRBJ1-2; tentatively, D is TRBD1 (5 bases). This CDR3 spans 14 amino acids. V lost 4 bases and J lost 0, with 9 bases in between. Germline lookup yields CDR1 MGHRA and CDR2 YSYEKL.